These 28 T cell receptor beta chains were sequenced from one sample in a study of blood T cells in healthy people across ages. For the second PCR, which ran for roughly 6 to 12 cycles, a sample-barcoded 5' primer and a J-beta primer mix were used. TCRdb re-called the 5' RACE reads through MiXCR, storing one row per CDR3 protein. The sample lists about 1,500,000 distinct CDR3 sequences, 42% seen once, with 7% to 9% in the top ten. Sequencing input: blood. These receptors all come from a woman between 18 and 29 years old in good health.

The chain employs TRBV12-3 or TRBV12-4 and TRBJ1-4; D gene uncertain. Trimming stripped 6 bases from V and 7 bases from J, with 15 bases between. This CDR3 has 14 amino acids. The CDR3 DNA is TGTGCCAGCAGCCGGATCGACTTGGGTGAAAAACTGTTTTTT. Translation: CASSRIDLGEKLFF.

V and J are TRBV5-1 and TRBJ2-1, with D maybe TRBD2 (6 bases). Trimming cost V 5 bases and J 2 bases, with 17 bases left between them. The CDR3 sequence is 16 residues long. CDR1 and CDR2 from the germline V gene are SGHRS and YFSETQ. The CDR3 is CASSQDPAGPYNEQFF. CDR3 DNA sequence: TGCGCCAGCAGTCAGGACCCAGCGGGCCCCTACAATGAGCAGTTCTTC.

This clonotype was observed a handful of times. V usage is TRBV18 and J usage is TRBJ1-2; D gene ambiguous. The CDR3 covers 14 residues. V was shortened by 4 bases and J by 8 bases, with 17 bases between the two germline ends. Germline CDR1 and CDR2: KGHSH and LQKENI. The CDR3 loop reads CASSRSRRHCGYTF. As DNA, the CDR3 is TGTGCCAGCTCACGATCCCGGCGGCATTGCGGCTACACCTTC.

The CDR3, as DNA: TGTGCCAGCAGCTTGGTGAACACAGCGCCCATTTCCTACAATGAGCAGTTCTTC. It is translated as CASSLVNTAPISYNEQFF. The chain recombines TRBV5-6 with TRBJ2-1, with D hard to call. This CDR3 has 18 residues. Germline V gene sequence: CDR1 SGHDT, CDR2 YYEEEE. Trimming pared 0 bases from V and 1 base from J, leaving 17 bases between.

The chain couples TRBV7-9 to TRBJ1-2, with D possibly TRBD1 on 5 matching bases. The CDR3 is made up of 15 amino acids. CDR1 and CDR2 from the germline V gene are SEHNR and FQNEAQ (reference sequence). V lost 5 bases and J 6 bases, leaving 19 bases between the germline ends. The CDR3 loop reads CASSLGTGASHGYTF. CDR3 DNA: TGTGCCAGCAGCCTGGGGACTGGCGCGTCGCATGGCTACACCTTC.

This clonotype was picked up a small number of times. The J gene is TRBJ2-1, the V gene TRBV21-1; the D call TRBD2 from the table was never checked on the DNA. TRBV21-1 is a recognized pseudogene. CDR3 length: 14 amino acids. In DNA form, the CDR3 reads TGTGCCAGCAGCAAAAGCGGGGGCCCAGGTGAGCAGTTCTTC. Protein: CASSKSGGPGEQFF.

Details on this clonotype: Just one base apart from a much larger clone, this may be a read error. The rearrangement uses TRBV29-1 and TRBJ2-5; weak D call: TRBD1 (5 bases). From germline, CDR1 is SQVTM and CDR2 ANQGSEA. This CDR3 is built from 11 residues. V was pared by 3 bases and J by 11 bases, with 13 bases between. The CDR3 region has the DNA TGCAGCGTTGAGCTGGACAATGAGCAGTACTTC. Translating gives CSVELDNEQYF.

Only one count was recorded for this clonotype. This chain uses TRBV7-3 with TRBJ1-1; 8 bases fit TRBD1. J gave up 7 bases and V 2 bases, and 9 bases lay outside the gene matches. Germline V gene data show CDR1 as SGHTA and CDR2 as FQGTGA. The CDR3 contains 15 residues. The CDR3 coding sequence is TGTGCCAGCAGCTTAGCCGCAGGGGGCGCGGGTGAAGCTTTCTTT. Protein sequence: CASSLAAGGAGEAFF.

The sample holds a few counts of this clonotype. In nucleotides, the CDR3 is TGTGCCAGCAGCTTCTCTGGCGGGAGAACCTACGAGCAGTACTTC. It yields the protein CASSFSGGRTYEQYF. The rearrangement joins TRBV11-2 to TRBJ2-7; TRBD2 matches at 7 bases. The trim removed 3 bases at V and 2 bases at J, leaving 7 bases unmatched. The CDR3 is 15 amino acids. CDR1 SGHAT and CDR2 FQNNGV come from the germline V gene.

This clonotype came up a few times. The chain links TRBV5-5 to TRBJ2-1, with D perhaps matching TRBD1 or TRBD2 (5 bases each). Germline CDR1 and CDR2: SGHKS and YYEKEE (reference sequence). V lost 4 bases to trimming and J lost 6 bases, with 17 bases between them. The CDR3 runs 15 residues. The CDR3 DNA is TGTGCCAGCAGCATCGGGGCCGCTAGCACCAATGAGCAGTTCTTC. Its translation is CASSIGAASTNEQFF.

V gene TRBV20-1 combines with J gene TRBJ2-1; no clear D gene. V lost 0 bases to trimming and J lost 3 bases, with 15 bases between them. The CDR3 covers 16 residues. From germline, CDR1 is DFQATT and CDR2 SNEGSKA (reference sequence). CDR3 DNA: TGCAGTGCTAGAGATCCGGGTTCCGCCTTCTACAATGAGCAGTTCTTC. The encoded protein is CSARDPGSAFYNEQFF.

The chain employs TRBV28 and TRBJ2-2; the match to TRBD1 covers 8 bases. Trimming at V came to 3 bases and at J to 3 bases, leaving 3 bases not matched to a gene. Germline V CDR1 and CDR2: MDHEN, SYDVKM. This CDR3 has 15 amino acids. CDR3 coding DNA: TGTGCCAGCAGTTTCACAGGGGGAGACACCGGGGAGCTGTTTTTT. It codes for CASSFTGGDTGELFF.

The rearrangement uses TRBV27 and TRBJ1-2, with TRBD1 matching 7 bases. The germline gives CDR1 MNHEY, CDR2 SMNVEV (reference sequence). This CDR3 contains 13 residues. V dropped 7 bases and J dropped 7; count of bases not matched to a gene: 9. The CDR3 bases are TGTGCCAGCACCCGTACAGGGGAAAGTGGCTACACCTTC. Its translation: CASTRTGESGYTF.

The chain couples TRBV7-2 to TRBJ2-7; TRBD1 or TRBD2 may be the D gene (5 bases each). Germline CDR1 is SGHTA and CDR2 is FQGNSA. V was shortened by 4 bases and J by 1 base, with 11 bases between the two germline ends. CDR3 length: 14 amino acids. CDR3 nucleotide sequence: TGTGCCAGCAGCTCCAGGGAGCGGTCCTACGAGCAGTACTTC. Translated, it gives CASSSRERSYEQYF.

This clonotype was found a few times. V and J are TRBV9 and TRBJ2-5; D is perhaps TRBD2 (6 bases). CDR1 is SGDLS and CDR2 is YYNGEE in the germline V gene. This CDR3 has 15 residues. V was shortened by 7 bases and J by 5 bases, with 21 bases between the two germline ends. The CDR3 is CASEQALGGGETQYF. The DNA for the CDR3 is TGTGCCAGCGAACAAGCCCTGGGAGGCGGGGAGACCCAGTACTTC.

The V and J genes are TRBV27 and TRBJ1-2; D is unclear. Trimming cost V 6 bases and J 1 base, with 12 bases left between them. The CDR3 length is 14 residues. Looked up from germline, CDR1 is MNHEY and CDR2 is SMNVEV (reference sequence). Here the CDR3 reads CASSLADGNYGYTF. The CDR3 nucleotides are TGTGCCAGCAGCCTCGCAGACGGTAACTATGGCTACACCTTC.

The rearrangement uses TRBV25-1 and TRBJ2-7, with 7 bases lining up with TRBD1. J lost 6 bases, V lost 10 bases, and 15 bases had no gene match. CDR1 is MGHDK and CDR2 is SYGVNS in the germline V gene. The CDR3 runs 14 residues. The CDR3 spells CANRQTGQEGEQYF. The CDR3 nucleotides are TGTGCCAACAGGCAAACCGGACAGGAAGGCGAGCAGTACTTC.

This chain's CDR3 is CATEGQGMETQYF. DNA for the CDR3: TGTGCCACGGAGGGACAGGGTATGGAGACCCAGTACTTC. V and J are TRBV10-3 and TRBJ2-5, with 9 bases that match TRBD1. This CDR3 contains 13 residues. Trimming took 10 bases from V and 5 from J; bases not matched to a gene: 8. Germline loops: CDR1 ENHRY, CDR2 SYGVKD.

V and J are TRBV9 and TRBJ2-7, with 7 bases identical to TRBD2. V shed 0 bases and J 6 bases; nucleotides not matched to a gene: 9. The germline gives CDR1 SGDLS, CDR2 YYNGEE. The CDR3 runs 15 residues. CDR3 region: CASSVDVGEGREQYF. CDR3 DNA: TGTGCCAGCAGCGTAGATGTGGGGGAGGGCCGCGAGCAGTACTTC.

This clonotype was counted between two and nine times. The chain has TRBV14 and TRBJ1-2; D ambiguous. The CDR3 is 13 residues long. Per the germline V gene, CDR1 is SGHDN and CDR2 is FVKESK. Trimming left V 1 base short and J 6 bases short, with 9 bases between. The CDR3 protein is CASSQVATHGYTF. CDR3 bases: TGTGCCAGCAGCCAAGTCGCGACCCATGGCTACACCTTC.

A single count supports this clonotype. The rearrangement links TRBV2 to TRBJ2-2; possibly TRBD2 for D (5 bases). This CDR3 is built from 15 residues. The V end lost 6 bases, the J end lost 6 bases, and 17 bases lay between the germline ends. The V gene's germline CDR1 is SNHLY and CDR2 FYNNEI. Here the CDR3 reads CASRANEADSGELFF. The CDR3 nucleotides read TGTGCCAGCAGGGCCAATGAGGCGGACTCCGGGGAGCTGTTTTTT.

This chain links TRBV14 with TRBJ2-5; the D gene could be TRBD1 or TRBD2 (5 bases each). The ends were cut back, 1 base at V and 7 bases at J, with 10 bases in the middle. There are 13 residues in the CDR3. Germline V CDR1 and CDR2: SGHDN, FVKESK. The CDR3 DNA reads TGTGCCAGCAGCCAAGCCAGGGACGGGACCCAGTACTTC. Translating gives CASSQARDGTQYF.

The CDR3 region is CSARGGLAVYNEQFF. The CDR3 nucleotides are TGCAGTGCTAGAGGAGGTCTAGCGGTCTACAATGAGCAGTTCTTC. This chain joins TRBV20-1 and TRBJ2-1; 7 nucleotides agree with TRBD2. Looked up from germline, CDR1 is DFQATT and CDR2 is SNEGSKA (reference sequence). V shed 1 base and J 3 bases; nucleotides not matched to a gene: 6. The CDR3 sequence is 15 residues long.

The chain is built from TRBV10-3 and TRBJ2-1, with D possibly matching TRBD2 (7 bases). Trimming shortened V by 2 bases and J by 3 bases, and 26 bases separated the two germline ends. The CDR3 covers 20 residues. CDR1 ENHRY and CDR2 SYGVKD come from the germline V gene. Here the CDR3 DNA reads TGTGCCATCAGTGAGCCGGGGACTGGCGGGAGCACAGGGTTCTACAATGAGCAGTTCTTC. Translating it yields CAISEPGTGGSTGFYNEQFF.

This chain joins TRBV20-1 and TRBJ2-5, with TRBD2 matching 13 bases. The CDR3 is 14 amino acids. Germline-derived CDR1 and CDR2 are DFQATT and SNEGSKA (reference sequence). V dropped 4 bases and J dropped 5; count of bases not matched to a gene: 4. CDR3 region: CSAIQLAGGETQYF. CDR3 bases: TGCAGTGCTATTCAACTAGCGGGAGGGGAGACCCAGTACTTC.

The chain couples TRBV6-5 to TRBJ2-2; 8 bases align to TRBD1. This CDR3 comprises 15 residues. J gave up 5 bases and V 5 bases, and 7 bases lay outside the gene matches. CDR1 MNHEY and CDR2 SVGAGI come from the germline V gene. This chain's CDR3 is CASSARGRRTGELFF. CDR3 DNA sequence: TGTGCCAGCAGTGCCAGGGGGCGTCGGACCGGGGAGCTGTTTTTT.

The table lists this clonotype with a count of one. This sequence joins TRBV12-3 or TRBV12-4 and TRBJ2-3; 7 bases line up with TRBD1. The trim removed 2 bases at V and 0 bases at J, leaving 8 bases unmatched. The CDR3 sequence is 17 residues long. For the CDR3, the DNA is TGTGCCAGCAGTTTACCCGACAGGGCGATGAGCACAGATACGCAGTATTTT. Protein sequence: CASSLPDRAMSTDTQYF.

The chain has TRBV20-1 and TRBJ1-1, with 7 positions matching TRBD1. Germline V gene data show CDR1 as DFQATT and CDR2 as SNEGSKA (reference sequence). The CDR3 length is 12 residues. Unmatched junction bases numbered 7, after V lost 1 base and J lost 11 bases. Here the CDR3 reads CSARAQTQGAFF. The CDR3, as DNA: TGCAGTGCTAGAGCCCAGACACAGGGGGCTTTCTTT.